This TCR beta chain was obtained from a study of T-cell reconstitution after alpha-beta-depleted transplantation in children. Study-wide findings and caveats: There were some patients whose high TCRbeta diversity at day 60 came from surviving recipient T cells and thymic progenitors. Newly generated T cells supplied most T-cell counts and diversity one year post-transplant. Two months or so post-transplant, alpha-beta T cells reportedly derived from several hundred expanded graft clones.

Unique molecular identifiers were incorporated during preparation of the TCRbeta library. MiXCR was run by TCRdb on the PCR reads, yielding one entry per CDR3 protein. The top ten clones hold roughly 5% of a sample with approximately 270,000 distinct CDR3 sequences, 20% to 30% of them seen once. Details on this clonotype: Antigen specificity is unknown. An end of the junction differs from the germline gene, which may be a read error.

CDR1 and CDR2 from the germline V gene are LNHNV and YYDKDF (reference sequence). There are 13 residues in the CDR3. This sample comprised PBMCs, mostly from graft donor cells, obtained 360 days after TCRalphabeta/CD19-depleted stem cell transplant. The clonotype was recovered from a female patient between 2 and 15 years old who had a stem cell transplant for congenital amegakaryocytic thrombocytopenia, so the T cells may come from the graft donor. The chain joins TRBV15 to TRBJ2-2; TRBD2 is a possible D gene (5 bases). The CDR3 DNA reads as TGTGCCACCAGCCGAGAGAGCGGCGGGGAGCTGTTTTTT. Amino acid sequence: CATSRESGGELFF.